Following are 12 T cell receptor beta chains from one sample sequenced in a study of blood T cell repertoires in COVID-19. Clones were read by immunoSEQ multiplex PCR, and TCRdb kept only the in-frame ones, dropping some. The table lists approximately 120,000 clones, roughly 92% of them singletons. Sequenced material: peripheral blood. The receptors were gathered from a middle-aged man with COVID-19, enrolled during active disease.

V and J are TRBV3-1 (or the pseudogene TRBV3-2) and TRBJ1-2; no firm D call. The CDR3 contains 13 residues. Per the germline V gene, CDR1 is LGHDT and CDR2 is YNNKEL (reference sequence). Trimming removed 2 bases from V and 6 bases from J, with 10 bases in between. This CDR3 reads CASSQLGRNGYTF. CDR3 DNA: TGTGCCAGCAGCCAACTGGGGAGAAATGGCTACACCTTC.

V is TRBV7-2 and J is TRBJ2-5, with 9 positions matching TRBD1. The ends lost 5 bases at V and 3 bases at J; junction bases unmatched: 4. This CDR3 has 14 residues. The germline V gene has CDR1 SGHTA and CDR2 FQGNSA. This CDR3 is CASSVQGAKETQYF. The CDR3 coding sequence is TGTGCCAGCAGCGTACAGGGGGCCAAAGAGACCCAGTACTTC.

Here the CDR3 reads CASSVTGRSEKLFF. The CDR3 bases are TGTGCCAGCAGCGTGACGGGAAGGAGTGAAAAACTGTTTTTT. The chain uses TRBV5-4 and TRBJ1-4; no definite D call. The germline V gene encodes CDR1 SGHNT and CDR2 YYREEE (reference sequence). V lost 4 bases, J lost 7 bases, and 14 bases lay in between. This CDR3 spans 14 amino acids.

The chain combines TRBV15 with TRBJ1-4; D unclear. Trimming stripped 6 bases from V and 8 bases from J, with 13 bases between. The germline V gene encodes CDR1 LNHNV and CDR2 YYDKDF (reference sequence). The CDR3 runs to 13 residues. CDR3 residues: CATRAGAAEKLFF. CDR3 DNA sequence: TGTGCCACCAGGGCGGGTGCCGCGGAAAAACTGTTTTTT.

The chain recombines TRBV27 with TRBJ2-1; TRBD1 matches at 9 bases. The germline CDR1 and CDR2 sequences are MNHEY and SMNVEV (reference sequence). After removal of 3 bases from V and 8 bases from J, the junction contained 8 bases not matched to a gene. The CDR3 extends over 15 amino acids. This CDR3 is CASSFRDRVRDEQFF. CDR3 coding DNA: TGTGCCAGCAGTTTCAGGGACAGGGTTCGGGATGAGCAGTTCTTC.

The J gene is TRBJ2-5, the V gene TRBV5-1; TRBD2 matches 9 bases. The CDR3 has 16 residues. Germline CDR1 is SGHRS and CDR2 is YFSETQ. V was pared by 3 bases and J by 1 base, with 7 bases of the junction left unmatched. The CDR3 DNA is TGCGCCAGCAGCTCATGGACTAGCGCTCGCCAAGAGACCCAGTACTTC. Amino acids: CASSSWTSARQETQYF.

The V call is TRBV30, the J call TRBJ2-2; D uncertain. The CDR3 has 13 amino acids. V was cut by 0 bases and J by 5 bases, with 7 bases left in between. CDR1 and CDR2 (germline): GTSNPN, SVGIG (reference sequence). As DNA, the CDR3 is TGTGCCTGGAGTGTACGCCAGACCGGGGAGCTGTTTTTT. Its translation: CAWSVRQTGELFF. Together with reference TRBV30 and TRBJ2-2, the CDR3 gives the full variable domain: SQTIHQWPATLVQPVGSPLSLECTVEGTSNPNLYWYRQAAGRGLQLLFYSVGIGQISSEVPQNLSASRPQDRQFILSSKKLLLSDSGFYLCAWSVRQTGELFFGEGSRLTVL.

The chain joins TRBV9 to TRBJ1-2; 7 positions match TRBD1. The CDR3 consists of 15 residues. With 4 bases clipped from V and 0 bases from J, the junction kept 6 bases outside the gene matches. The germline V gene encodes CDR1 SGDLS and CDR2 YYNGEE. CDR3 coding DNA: TGTGCCAGCAGCCTCGGGACAGCATCTAACTATGGCTACACCTTC. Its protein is CASSLGTASNYGYTF.

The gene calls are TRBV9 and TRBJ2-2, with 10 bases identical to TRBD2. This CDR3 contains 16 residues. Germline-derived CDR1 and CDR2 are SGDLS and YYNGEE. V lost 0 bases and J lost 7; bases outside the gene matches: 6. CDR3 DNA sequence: TGTGCCAGCAGCGTAGGCCTAGCGGGAGCGGGCGGGGAGCTGTTTTTT. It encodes CASSVGLAGAGGELFF.

Here the CDR3 reads CASSYRIESDTQYF. In DNA form, the CDR3 reads TGTGCCAGCAGTTACCGTATAGAGTCAGATACGCAGTATTTT. This chain uses TRBV6-5 with TRBJ2-3; D unclear. The CDR3 is 14 residues long. V lost 2 bases and J 4 bases, leaving 10 bases between the germline ends. Germline V CDR1 and CDR2: MNHEY, SVGAGI.

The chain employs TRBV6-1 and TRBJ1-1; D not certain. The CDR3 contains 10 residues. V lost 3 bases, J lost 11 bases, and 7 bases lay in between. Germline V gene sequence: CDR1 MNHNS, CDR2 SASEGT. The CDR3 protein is CASSEMRAFF. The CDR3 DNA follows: TGTGCCAGCAGTGAGATGCGGGCTTTCTTT.

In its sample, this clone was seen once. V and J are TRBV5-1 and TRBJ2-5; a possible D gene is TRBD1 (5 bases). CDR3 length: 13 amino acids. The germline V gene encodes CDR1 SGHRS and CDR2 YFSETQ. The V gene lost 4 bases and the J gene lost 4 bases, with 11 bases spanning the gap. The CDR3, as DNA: TGCGCCAGCAGCCTCTCTAGGGGAGAGACCCAGTACTTC. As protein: CASSLSRGETQYF. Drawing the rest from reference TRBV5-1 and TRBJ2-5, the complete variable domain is KAGVTQTPRYLIKTRGQQVTLSCSPISGHRSVSWYQQTPGQGLQFLFEYFSETQRNKGNFPGRFSGRQFSNSRSEMNVSTLELGDSALYLCASSLSRGETQYFGPGTRLLVL.